This T cell receptor beta chain was found in a study of identical twins. The authors used template switching to add a universal primer site and gave cDNA unique molecular identifiers. One entry per CDR3 protein results from TCRdb running MiXCR on the 5' RACE reads. The sample carries under 350,000 distinct CDR3 sequences, just under 9.5% recorded once. There are 12 residues in the CDR3. Germline CDR1 is SQVTM and CDR2 is ANQGSEA. Trimming shortened V by 7 bases and J by 8 bases, and 14 bases separated the two germline ends. The data also belong to a second study, concerning yellow fever vaccine responses in identical twins. Per that paper: Twins' T cell vaccine responses reportedly looked partly convergent, partly personalized.

This sequence was found in a woman under 30 in good health. Source material: CD8+ T cells sorted from blood. V gene TRBV29-1 combines with J gene TRBJ2-2; TRBD1 or TRBD2 may be the D gene (5 bases each). The CDR3 is CSGRGDGGELFF. The DNA for the CDR3 is TGCAGCGGGCGAGGGGACGGGGGGGAGCTGTTTTTT.